This record looks at one TCR beta chain sequence and its context. Its specificity is not known. This entry belongs to a study of T cells in Graves' hyperthyroidism and ophthalmopathy. Across the whole study: At initial diagnosis, before any treatment had begun, peripheral blood was obtained.

Ophthalmopathy patients had Clinical Activity Score at least 3, NOSPECS grade at least 4, duration under 3 months. Clinical symptoms, serum thyroxine and TRAb, thyroid ultrasound and orbital computed tomography were used for the diagnoses. Regions amplified from RNA transcripts were the TCR beta CDR3 regions. The primer set for the first-round RT-PCR of the TCR CDR3 was HTBI. TCRdb recomputed calls from the multiplex PCR reads with MiXCR, one row per CDR3 protein. This sample has around 690,000 distinct CDR3 sequences, with less than 25% found just once. Overall study results and limits: Most thyroid-expanded clonotypes above 0.001 were also found in blood.

Trimming took 7 bases from V and 2 from J, leaving 9 bases between them. The length of the CDR3 is 13 residues. CDR1 is MGHDK, CDR2 SYGVNS, per germline. This TCR came from a man aged 30 to 39 with Graves' ophthalmopathy. The chain has TRBV25-1 and TRBJ2-1, with a tentative D call TRBD2 (6 bases). Material: blood. CDR3 loop: CASTGGAYNEQFF. As DNA, the CDR3 is TGTGCCAGCACTGGCGGGGCCTACAATGAGCAGTTCTTC. The complete variable domain, with remaining parts taken from reference TRBV25-1 and TRBJ2-1, reads EADIYQTPRYLVIGTGKKITLECSQTMGHDKMYWYQQDPGMELHLIHYSYGVNSTEKGDLSSESTVSRIRTEHFPLTLESARPSHTSQYLCASTGGAYNEQFFGPGTRLTVL.